This T cell receptor (beta chain) originates from a study of T cells in Graves' hyperthyroidism and ophthalmopathy. Amplified TCR beta CDR3 regions derived from RNA transcripts. The HTBI primer set served for first-round RT-PCR of the TCR CDR3. TCRdb reanalysed the multiplex PCR reads using MiXCR and keeps one entry per CDR3 protein. In the table there are around 340,000 distinct CDR3 sequences, approximately 17% of which are singletons. General study points: Most thyroid clonotypes expanded above 0.001 were also detected in blood.

Trimming cost V 0 bases and J 3 bases; bases outside gene matches: 8. Germline CDR1 and CDR2: DFQATT and SNEGSKA (reference sequence). CDR3 size: 15 residues. This clonotype appeared many times. Its antigen is as yet unknown. Absence of ophthalmopathy progression within 18 months defined stable Graves' hyperthyroidism. Lactation, pregnancy, other autoimmune disease or uncontrolled infection led to exclusion of patients. The diagnoses drew upon clinical symptoms, serum thyroxine and TRAb, thyroid ultrasound and orbital computed tomography. The material sequenced was blood. This sequence originates from a man in his thirties or forties with Graves' hyperthyroidism. V is TRBV20-1 and J is TRBJ2-7, with 7 positions matching TRBD1. The CDR3 loop reads CSARDQETGNYEQYF. For the CDR3, the DNA is TGCAGTGCTAGAGATCAAGAGACAGGGAACTACGAGCAGTACTTC.